The entry below gives a single TCR beta chain sequence along with its context. The target antigen is unknown. This sample is part of a study of T cell responses to AZD1222 COVID-19 vaccine. Study results and limitations: The donor cohort was predominantly white British with a female majority, and clonal diversity may have been underestimated. Increased Spike-specific TCR breadth and depth were observed after two AZD1222 doses.

Repertoires were generated with immunoSEQ multiplex PCR, while TCRdb's copy carries only in-frame clones and drops some. The repertoire consists of fewer than 150,000 clones, with roughly 84% occurring once and the leading ten covering about 4%. The V gene's germline CDR1 is MDHEN and CDR2 SYDVKM. The CDR3 has 13 residues. Trimming pared 6 bases from V and 1 base from J, leaving 9 bases between. The rearrangement links TRBV28 to TRBJ1-2; D is unclear. This specimen was peripheral blood, taken on day 0 of AZD1222 vaccination. This TCR came from an adult in good health. The CDR3 DNA follows: TGTGCCAGCAGCAAACACATTAACTATGGCTACACCTTC. This translates into CASSKHINYGYTF.